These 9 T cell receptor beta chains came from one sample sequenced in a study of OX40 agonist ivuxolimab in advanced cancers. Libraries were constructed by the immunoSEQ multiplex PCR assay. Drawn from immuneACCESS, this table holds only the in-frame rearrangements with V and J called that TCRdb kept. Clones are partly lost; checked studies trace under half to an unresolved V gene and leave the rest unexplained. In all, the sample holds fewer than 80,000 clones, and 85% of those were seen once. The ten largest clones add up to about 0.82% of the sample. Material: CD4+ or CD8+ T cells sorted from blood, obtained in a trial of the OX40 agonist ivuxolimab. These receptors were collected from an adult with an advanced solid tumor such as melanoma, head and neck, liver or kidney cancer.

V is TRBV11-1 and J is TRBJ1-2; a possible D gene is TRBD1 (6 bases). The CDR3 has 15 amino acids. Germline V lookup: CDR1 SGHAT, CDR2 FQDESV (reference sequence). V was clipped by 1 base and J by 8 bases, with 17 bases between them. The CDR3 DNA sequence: TGTGCCAGCAGCTTAGTTTCGGCGGGGGCGGAAGGCTACACCTTC. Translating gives CASSLVSAGAEGYTF.

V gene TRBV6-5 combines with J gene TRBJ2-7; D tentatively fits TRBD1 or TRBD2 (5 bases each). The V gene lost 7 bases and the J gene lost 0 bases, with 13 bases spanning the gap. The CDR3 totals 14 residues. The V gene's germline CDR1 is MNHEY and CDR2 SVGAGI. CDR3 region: CASTRDGSSYEQYF. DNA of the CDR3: TGTGCCAGCACCCGGGACGGAAGCTCCTACGAGCAGTACTTC.

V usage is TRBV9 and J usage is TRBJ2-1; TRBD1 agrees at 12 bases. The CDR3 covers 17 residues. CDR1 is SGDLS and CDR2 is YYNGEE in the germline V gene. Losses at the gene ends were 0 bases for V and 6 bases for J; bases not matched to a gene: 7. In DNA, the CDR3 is TGTGCCAGCAGCGTAGCGGCGGGGACAGGGGGCCGCAATGAGCAGTTCTTC. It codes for CASSVAAGTGGRNEQFF. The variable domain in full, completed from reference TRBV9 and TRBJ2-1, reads DSGVTQTPKHLITATGQRVTLRCSPRSGDLSVYWYQQSLDQGLQFLIQYYNGEERAKGNILERFSAQQFPDLHSELNLSSLELGDSALYFCASSVAAGTGGRNEQFFGPGTRLTVL.

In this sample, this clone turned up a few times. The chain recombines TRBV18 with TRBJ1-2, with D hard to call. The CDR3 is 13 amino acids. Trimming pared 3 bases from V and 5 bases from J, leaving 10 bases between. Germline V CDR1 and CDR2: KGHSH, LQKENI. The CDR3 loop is CASSPYNGYGYTF. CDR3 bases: TGTGCCAGCTCACCCTACAACGGGTATGGCTACACCTTC.

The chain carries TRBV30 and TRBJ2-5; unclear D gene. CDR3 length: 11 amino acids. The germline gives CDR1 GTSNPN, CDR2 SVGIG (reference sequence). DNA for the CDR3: TGTGCTCATCTTTTGGCGGAGACCCAGTACTTC. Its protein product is CAHLLAETQYF.

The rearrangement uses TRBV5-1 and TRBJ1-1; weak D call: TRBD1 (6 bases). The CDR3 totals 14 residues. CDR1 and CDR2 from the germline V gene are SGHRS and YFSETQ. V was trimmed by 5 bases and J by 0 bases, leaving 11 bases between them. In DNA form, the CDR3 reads TGCGCCAGCAGTATGACAGGATTGAACACTGAAGCTTTCTTT. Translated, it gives CASSMTGLNTEAFF.

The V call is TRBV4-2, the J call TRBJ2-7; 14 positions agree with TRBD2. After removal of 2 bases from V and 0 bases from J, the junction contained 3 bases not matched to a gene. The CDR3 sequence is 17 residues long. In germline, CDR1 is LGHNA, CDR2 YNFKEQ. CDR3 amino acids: CASSQLGTSGSSYEQYF. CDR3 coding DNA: TGTGCCAGCAGCCAACTCGGGACTAGCGGGAGCTCCTACGAGCAGTACTTC.

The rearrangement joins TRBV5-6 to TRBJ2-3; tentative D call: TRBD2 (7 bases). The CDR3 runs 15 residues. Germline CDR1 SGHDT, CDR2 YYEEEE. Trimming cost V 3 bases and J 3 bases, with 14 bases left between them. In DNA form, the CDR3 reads TGTGCCAGCAGCTCGGGGGGCCGTTTAACAGATACGCAGTATTTT. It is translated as CASSSGGRLTDTQYF.

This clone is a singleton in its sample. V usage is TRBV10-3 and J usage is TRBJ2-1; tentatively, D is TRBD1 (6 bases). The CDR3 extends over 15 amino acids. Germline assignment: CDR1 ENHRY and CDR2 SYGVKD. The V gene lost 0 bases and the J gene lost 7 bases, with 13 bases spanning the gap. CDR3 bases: TGTGCCATCAGTGAGTCGGGCGGACAGCGAAATGAGCAGTTCTTC. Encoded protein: CAISESGGQRNEQFF.